The 23 T cell receptor beta chains below all came from one sample that was sequenced in a study of blood T cell repertoires in COVID-19. Sequencing was performed with immunoSEQ multiplex PCR; in TCRdb, only in-frame clones are kept and a portion is missing. The repertoire holds roughly 220,000 clones, approximately 80% seen once, with 4% to 6% in the top ten. Source material: peripheral blood. These receptors originate from a woman aged 55-70 years who had recovered from COVID-19.

The chain is built from TRBV19 and TRBJ1-2, with 7 bases fitting TRBD1. There are 17 residues in the CDR3. CDR1 is LNHDA and CDR2 is SQIVND in the germline V gene (reference sequence). V lost 5 bases and J lost 4; bases outside the gene matches: 16. As DNA, the CDR3 is TGTGCCAGTAGTCTGTCGGCAGGGGGTACTGTGATCTATGGCTACACCTTC. This codes for CASSLSAGGTVIYGYTF.

The chain couples TRBV7-3 to TRBJ1-6; D gene uncertain. The CDR3 is made up of 13 amino acids. V was shortened by 1 base and J by 10 bases, with 8 bases between the two germline ends. From germline, CDR1 is SGHTA and CDR2 FQGTGA. This CDR3 reads CASSLRGNSPLHF. The CDR3 nucleotides are TGTGCCAGCAGCTTAAGAGGGAACTCACCCCTCCACTTT.

The chain couples TRBV7-2 to TRBJ2-1; 8 nucleotides match TRBD2. The CDR3 extends over 15 amino acids. In germline, CDR1 is SGHTA, CDR2 FQGNSA. V gave up 3 bases and J gave up 9 bases; unmatched junction bases: 10. In DNA form, the CDR3 reads TGTGCCAGCAGCTTGGGAGGTAGCGGGGTGGGTGAGCAGTTCTTC. Translated: CASSLGGSGVGEQFF.

The chain joins TRBV6-1 to TRBJ1-4; maybe TRBD1 (5 bases). V was trimmed by 3 bases and J by 8 bases, leaving 22 bases between them. The CDR3 covers 17 residues. Germline loops: CDR1 MNHNS, CDR2 SASEGT. CDR3 sequence (DNA): TGTGCCAGCAGTGATCCCCGGGGGGTCGCCATGAGGGAAAAACTGTTTTTT. It encodes CASSDPRGVAMREKLFF.

The V and J genes are TRBV11-2 and TRBJ1-3; D is perhaps TRBD1 (6 bases). Trimming cost V 4 bases and J 4 bases, with 20 bases left between them. This CDR3 spans 17 amino acids. Per germline, CDR1 SGHAT and CDR2 FQNNGV. In DNA form, the CDR3 reads TGTGCCAGCAGCTCCCATTTTCAGGGGCTGAGGGGAAACACCATATATTTT. This sequence encodes CASSSHFQGLRGNTIYF.

CDR3 bases: TGTGCCAGCAGTGGAGTTGGCCAGCAGTTCTTC. Protein sequence: CASSGVGQQFF. The V and J genes are TRBV27 and TRBJ2-1, with D unclear. The CDR3 runs 11 residues. The V and J ends lost 5 bases and 11 bases respectively, with 10 bases between them. Germline V gives CDR1 MNHEY, CDR2 SMNVEV (reference sequence).

J is TRBJ1-1 and V is TRBV27; 7 bases fit TRBD1. The V gene's germline CDR1 is MNHEY and CDR2 SMNVEV (reference sequence). Unmatched junction bases numbered 4, after V lost 2 bases and J lost 1 base. CDR3 size: 15 residues. The CDR3: CASSLPGGKNTEAFF. Written as DNA, the CDR3 is TGTGCCAGCAGTTTACCAGGGGGAAAGAACACTGAAGCTTTCTTT.

The chain carries TRBV7-6 and TRBJ1-5; 8 nucleotides agree with TRBD1. Looked up from germline, CDR1 is SGHVS and CDR2 is FNYEAQ. There are 18 residues in the CDR3. The junction had 7 bases not matched to a gene; V was cut back by 0 bases and J by 0 bases. In DNA form, the CDR3 reads TGTGCCAGCAGCTTAGCGAATAAGGACAGGGCTAGCAATCAGCCCCAGCATTTT. Translated, it gives CASSLANKDRASNQPQHF.

About this clone itself: Different DNA sequences within this sample yield the same CDR3. V gene TRBV6-5 combines with J gene TRBJ2-1, with a tentative D call TRBD2 (7 bases). This CDR3 has 14 residues. Germline V gene data show CDR1 as MNHEY and CDR2 as SVGAGI. V lost 8 bases and J lost 2, with 13 bases in between. The CDR3 reads CASRRGGPYNEQFF. The CDR3 nucleotides are TGTGCCAGCCGCCGCGGGGGCCCCTACAATGAGCAGTTCTTC.

The chain employs TRBV18 and TRBJ1-4; the D is unclear. The CDR3 is 17 residues long. The germline V gene has CDR1 KGHSH and CDR2 LQKENI. Trimming left V 0 bases short and J 8 bases short, with 19 bases between. Written as DNA, the CDR3 is TGTGCCAGCTCACCACCGGGCCGGGGATCTACCAGCGAAAAACTGTTTTTT. Translating gives CASSPPGRGSTSEKLFF.

The chain uses TRBV4-1 and TRBJ1-2, with D uncertain. V dropped 0 bases and J dropped 4 bases, with 12 bases sitting between them. The CDR3 runs to 15 residues. Germline CDR1 reads MGHRA; CDR2 reads YSYEKL. The DNA of the CDR3 is TGCGCCAGCAGCCAAGACGGAGGCTTGGGCTATGGCTACACCTTC. It specifies CASSQDGGLGYGYTF.

J is TRBJ2-2 and V is TRBV4-1; 7 nucleotides match TRBD1. The CDR3 sequence is 14 residues long. Germline V gene sequence: CDR1 MGHRA, CDR2 YSYEKL. V trimming: 2 bases; J trimming: 9 bases; junction bases outside the gene matches: 6. For the CDR3, the DNA is TGCGCCAGCAGCCAACCAGGACAGGCTCGGGAGCTGTTTTTT. This encodes CASSQPGQARELFF.

This clone has only one observation. The chain has TRBV12-5 and TRBJ2-2; TRBD1 aligns across 8 bases. The V and J ends lost 7 bases and 7 bases, in that order; junction bases with no gene match: 11. The CDR3 is 15 residues long. Germline-derived CDR1 and CDR2 are LGHNT and FRNRAP. CDR3 region: CASAQRAGGHGELFF. The DNA of the CDR3 is TGTGCTAGTGCCCAACGGGCAGGGGGCCACGGGGAGCTGTTTTTT.

This chain connects TRBV5-1 to TRBJ2-7; 7 bases agree with TRBD1. The CDR3 is 16 residues long. Germline CDR1 SGHRS, CDR2 YFSETQ. J was trimmed by 4 bases and V by 0 bases; bases with no gene match: 10. This CDR3 reads CASSLALTGAGYEQYF. The CDR3 coding sequence is TGCGCCAGCAGCTTGGCCTTAACAGGGGCAGGGTACGAGCAGTACTTC. The full variable domain, its missing parts supplied by reference TRBV5-1 and TRBJ2-7, is KAGVTQTPRYLIKTRGQQVTLSCSPISGHRSVSWYQQTPGQGLQFLFEYFSETQRNKGNFPGRFSGRQFSNSRSEMNVSTLELGDSALYLCASSLALTGAGYEQYFGPGTRLTVT.

The rearrangement uses TRBV5-4 and TRBJ2-5, with TRBD1 matching 8 bases. The V and J ends lost 0 bases and 4 bases, in that order; junction bases with no gene match: 2. This CDR3 spans 14 amino acids. The germline CDR1 and CDR2 sequences are SGHNT and YYREEE (reference sequence). In DNA, the CDR3 is TGTGCCAGCAGCTTGGAGCAGGGGGCAGAGACCCAGTACTTC. Amino acid sequence: CASSLEQGAETQYF.

The chain carries TRBV7-9 and TRBJ2-6, with 9 bases aligning to TRBD1. Germline assignment: CDR1 SEHNR and CDR2 FQNEAQ (reference sequence). V was pared by 5 bases and J by 0 bases, with 8 bases of the junction left unmatched. The CDR3 sequence is 18 residues long. The CDR3 sequence: CASSPPGQGNSGANVLTF. CDR3 nucleotide sequence: TGTGCCAGCAGCCCCCCGGGACAGGGAAACTCTGGGGCCAACGTCCTGACTTTC.

The chain is built from TRBV11-3 and TRBJ2-7; 10 bases line up with TRBD1. The CDR3 sequence is 14 residues long. V lost 3 bases to trimming and J lost 5 bases; unmatched junction nucleotides: 4. The germline gives CDR1 SGHNT, CDR2 YENEEA. The CDR3 DNA reads TGTGCCAGCAGCTTTGCCGGGACAGGGGACGAGCAGTACTTC. Protein sequence: CASSFAGTGDEQYF. Supplemented by reference TRBV11-3 and TRBJ2-7, the full variable domain reads EAGVVQSPRYKIIEKKQPVAFWCNPISGHNTLYWYLQNLGQGPELLIRYENEEAVDDSQLPKDRFSAERLKGVDSTLKIQPAELGDSAVYLCASSFAGTGDEQYFGPGTRLTVT.

The gene calls are TRBV5-1 and TRBJ2-7, with 11 positions matching TRBD2. The CDR3 runs 19 residues. The germline V gene encodes CDR1 SGHRS and CDR2 YFSETQ. The ends lost 1 base at V and 0 bases at J; junction bases unmatched: 12. CDR3 coding DNA: TGCGCCAGCAGCTTGATCGGCGGGACTAGCGGTTTGAGCTCCTACGAGCAGTACTTC. Its translation: CASSLIGGTSGLSSYEQYF.

The rearrangement links TRBV7-3 to TRBJ1-2; D may be TRBD1 (5 bases). The ends were cut back, 5 bases at V and 8 bases at J, with 15 bases in the middle. CDR1 and CDR2 (germline): SGHTA, FQGTGA. This CDR3 is 13 amino acids long. CDR3 region: CASSPSQGSGYTF. Written as DNA, the CDR3 is TGTGCCAGCAGCCCCTCCCAGGGTTCGGGCTACACCTTC.

J is TRBJ1-3 and V is TRBV3-1 (or the pseudogene TRBV3-2); 11 nucleotides align to TRBD1. This CDR3 spans 15 amino acids. Germline lookup yields CDR1 LGHDT and CDR2 YNNKEL (reference sequence). After removal of 5 bases from V and 11 bases from J, the junction contained 11 bases not matched to a gene. This CDR3 is CASSDTPDRGHPIYF. Written as DNA, the CDR3 is TGTGCCAGCAGCGACACCCCGGACAGGGGGCACCCCATATATTTT.

This chain connects TRBV5-4 to TRBJ1-2, with D possibly being TRBD1 (5 bases). V was pared by 2 bases and J by 2 bases, with 13 bases between. The CDR3 has 15 amino acids. The V gene's germline CDR1 is SGHNT and CDR2 YYREEE (reference sequence). The CDR3 nucleotides are TGTGCCAGCAGCTTCCCTCCCCCAGGGAACTATGGCTACACCTTC. This codes for CASSFPPPGNYGYTF.

The J gene is TRBJ2-2, the V gene TRBV12-5, with TRBD1 matching over 8 bases. CDR1 is LGHNT, CDR2 FRNRAP, per germline. The V segment lost 0 bases and the J segment 3 bases; nucleotides outside the gene matches: 21. The CDR3 covers 22 residues. Here the CDR3 reads CASGLVLGQGYREQKDTGELFF. DNA of the CDR3: TGTGCTAGTGGTTTGGTACTAGGACAGGGCTATAGGGAACAAAAGGACACCGGGGAGCTGTTTTTT.

This chain links TRBV19 with TRBJ1-2; 7 bases map to TRBD1. V dropped 5 bases and J dropped 5; count of bases not matched to a gene: 5. Germline V gene lookup returns CDR1 LNHDA and CDR2 SQIVND (reference sequence). CDR3 length equals 13 residues. In nucleotides, the CDR3 is TGTGCCAGTAGTCCGCAGGGGGGATATGGCTACACCTTC. This codes for CASSPQGGYGYTF.